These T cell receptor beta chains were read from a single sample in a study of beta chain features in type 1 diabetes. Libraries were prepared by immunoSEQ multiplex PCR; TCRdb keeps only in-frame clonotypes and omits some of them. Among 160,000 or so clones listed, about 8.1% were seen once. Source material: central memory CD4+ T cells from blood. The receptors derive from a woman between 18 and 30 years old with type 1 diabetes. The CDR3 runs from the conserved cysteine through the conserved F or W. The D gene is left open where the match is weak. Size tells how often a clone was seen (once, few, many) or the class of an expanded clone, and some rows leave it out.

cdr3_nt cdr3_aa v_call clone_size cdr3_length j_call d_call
TGTGCCAGCAGCGGCGAGAGGAGGGTGCGCGGAAACACCATATATTTT CASSGERRVRGNTIYF TRBV2 few 16 TRBJ1-3 NA
TGTGCCAGCAGTCAGGGGGGTCCCTTACGGGAGCAGTACTTC CASSQGGPLREQYF TRBV6-5 few 14 TRBJ2-7 NA
TGTGCCTGGGTGGCGGGCCCAAGGATGTGGGATGGCTACACCTTC CAWVAGPRMWDGYTF TRBV30 few 15 TRBJ1-2 NA
TGTGCCAGCAGTTTCCCGGGGGTTGCGGGTCAGCCCCAGCATTTT CASSFPGVAGQPQHF TRBV28 few 15 TRBJ1-5 NA
TGTGCCAGCAGTTACGGGGGGGGCGGGAACTATGGCTACACCTTC CASSYGGGGNYGYTF TRBV6-5 NA 15 TRBJ1-2 NA
TGTGCCAGAACGACAGGTGGAGATACGCAGTATTTT CARTTGGDTQYF TRBV30 NA 12 TRBJ2-3 NA
TGTGCCAGCAGTCCGGCAGGGAGGGGCTACACCTTC CASSPAGRGYTF TRBV6-5 few 12 TRBJ1-2 NA
TGCGCCAGCAGCCAAGAGGTCAACATCAACACTGAAGCTTTCTTT CASSQEVNINTEAFF TRBV4-3 NA 15 TRBJ1-1 NA
TGTGCCAGCAGCTTAGGAGGGACAGTCTACAATGAGCAGTTCTTC CASSLGGTVYNEQFF TRBV13 NA 15 TRBJ2-1 TRBD1
TGCGCCAGCAGCCAACTAACAGGGATGGGGTACGAGCAGTACTTC CASSQLTGMGYEQYF TRBV4-3 NA 15 TRBJ2-7 NA
TGCGCCAGCAGCCAAGTTGGAGGAATCTCTGGGGCCAACGTCCTGACTTTC CASSQVGGISGANVLTF TRBV4-3 NA 17 TRBJ2-6 NA
TGTGCCAGCAGTTTGCGCGGGGAGCTGTTTTTT CASSLRGELFF TRBV28 few 11 TRBJ2-2 NA
TGTGCCAGCAGCAAAGGCGCCACAGGGATAGTCTACGAGCAGTACTTC CASSKGATGIVYEQYF TRBV11-2 NA 16 TRBJ2-7 NA
TGTGCCAGCAGAGCCGTGATAGGGAGTGAGAAAGATACGCAGTATTTT CASRAVIGSEKDTQYF TRBV7-9 few 16 TRBJ2-3 NA
TGCGCCAGCAGCCGAGGCGGGGGGTTCAATGAGCAGTTCTTC CASSRGGGFNEQFF TRBV4-3 few 14 TRBJ2-1 TRBD2
TGTGCCAGCAGTTACTCGTTGGAGTATGGCTACACCTTC CASSYSLEYGYTF TRBV6-6 NA 13 TRBJ1-2 NA
TGTGCCATCAGTGCTAGACAGGGGGCGGAGACCCAGTACTTC CAISARQGAETQYF TRBV10-3 few 14 TRBJ2-5 TRBD1
TGTGCCAGCAGCCTCAGCCAAGGACTAGCGGGACCCAATGAGCAGTTCTTC CASSLSQGLAGPNEQFF TRBV14 NA 17 TRBJ2-1 TRBD2
TGTGCCAGTAGTCCTAGGATGGGTCTGAACACTGAAGCTTTCTTT CASSPRMGLNTEAFF TRBV19 few 15 TRBJ1-1 NA
TGTGCCAGCAGTTTCTCCTCCTACGAGCAGTACTTC CASSFSSYEQYF TRBV28 NA 12 TRBJ2-7 NA
TGTGCCAGCAGCTTATTTCCTGTTTGGTACTTC CASSLFPVWYF TRBV7-2 few 11 TRBJ2-7 NA